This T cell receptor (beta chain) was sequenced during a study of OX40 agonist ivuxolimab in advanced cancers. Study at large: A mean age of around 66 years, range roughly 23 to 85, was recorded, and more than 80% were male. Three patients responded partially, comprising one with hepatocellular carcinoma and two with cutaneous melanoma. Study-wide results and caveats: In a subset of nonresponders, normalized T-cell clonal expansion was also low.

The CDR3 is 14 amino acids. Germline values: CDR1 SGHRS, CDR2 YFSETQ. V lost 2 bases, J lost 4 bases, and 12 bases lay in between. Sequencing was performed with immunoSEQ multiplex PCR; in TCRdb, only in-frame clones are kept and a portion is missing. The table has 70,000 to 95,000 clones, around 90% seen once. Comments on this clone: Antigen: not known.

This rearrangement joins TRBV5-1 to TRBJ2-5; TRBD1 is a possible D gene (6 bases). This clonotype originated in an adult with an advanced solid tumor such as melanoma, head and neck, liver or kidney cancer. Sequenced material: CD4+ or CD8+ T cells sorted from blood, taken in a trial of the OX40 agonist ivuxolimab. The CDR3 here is CASSLQGVRETQYF. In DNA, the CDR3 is TGCGCCAGCAGCTTACAGGGTGTCCGAGAGACCCAGTACTTC.